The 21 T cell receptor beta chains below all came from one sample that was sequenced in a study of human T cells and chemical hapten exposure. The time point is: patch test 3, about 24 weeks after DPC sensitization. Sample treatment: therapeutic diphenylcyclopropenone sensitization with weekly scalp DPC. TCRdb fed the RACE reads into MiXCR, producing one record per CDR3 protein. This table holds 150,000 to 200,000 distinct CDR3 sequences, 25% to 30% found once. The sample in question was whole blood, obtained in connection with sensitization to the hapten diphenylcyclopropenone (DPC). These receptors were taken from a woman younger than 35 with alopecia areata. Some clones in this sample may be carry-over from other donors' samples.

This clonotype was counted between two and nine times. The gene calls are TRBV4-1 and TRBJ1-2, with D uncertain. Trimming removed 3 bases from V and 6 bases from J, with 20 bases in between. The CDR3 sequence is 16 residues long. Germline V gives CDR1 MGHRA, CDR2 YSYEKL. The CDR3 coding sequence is TGCGCCAGCAGCCACGGGGAGGCAAGCCTTGCGGATGGCTACACCTTC. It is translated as CASSHGEASLADGYTF.

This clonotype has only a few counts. CDR3 sequence (DNA): TGCAGCGCCGAGGGGAGGGAGGGGGAGACCCAGTACTTC. This codes for CSAEGREGETQYF. The chain uses TRBV29-1 and TRBJ2-5, with 7 bases fitting TRBD2. The J segment lost 5 bases and the V segment lost 7 bases, leaving 10 bases of the junction unmatched. The CDR3 is 13 amino acids. Germline-derived CDR1 and CDR2 are SQVTM and ANQGSEA.

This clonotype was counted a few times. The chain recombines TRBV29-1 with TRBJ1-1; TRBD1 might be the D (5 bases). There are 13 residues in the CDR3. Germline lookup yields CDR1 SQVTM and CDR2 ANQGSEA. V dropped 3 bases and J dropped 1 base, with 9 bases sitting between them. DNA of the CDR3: TGCAGCGTTGATTGGGGGGGGAACACTGAAGCTTTCTTT. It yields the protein CSVDWGGNTEAFF. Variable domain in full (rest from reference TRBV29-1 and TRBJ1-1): SAVISQKPSRDICQRGTSLTIQCQVDSQVTMMFWYRQQPGQSLTLIATANQGSEATYESGFVIDKFPISRPNLTFSTLTVSNMSPEDSSIYLCSVDWGGNTEAFFGQGTRLTVV.

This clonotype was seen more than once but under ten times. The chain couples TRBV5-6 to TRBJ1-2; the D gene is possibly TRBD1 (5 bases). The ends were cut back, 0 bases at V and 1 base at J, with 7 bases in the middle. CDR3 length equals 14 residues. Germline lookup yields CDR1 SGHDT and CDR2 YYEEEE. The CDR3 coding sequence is TGTGCCAGCAGCTTGGAGGGACTTAACTATGGCTACACCTTC. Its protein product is CASSLEGLNYGYTF.

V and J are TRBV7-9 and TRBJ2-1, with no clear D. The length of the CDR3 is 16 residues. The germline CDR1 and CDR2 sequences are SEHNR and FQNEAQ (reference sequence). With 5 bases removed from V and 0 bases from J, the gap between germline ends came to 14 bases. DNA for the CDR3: TGTGCCAGCAGCACCGGACCGCTGAGCTCCTACAATGAGCAGTTCTTC. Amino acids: CASSTGPLSSYNEQFF.

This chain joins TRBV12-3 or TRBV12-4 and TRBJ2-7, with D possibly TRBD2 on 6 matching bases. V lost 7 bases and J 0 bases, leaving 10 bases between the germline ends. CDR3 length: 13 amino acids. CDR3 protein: CASTSGGSYEQYF. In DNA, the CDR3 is TGTGCCAGCACCTCCGGGGGCTCCTACGAGCAGTACTTC.

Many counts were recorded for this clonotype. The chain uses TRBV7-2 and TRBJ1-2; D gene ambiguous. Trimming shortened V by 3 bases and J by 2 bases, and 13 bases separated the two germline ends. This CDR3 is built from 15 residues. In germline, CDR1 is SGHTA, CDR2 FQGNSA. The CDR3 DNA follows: TGTGCCAGCAGCTTTCCAATAGGTCTGAACTATGGCTACACCTTC. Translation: CASSFPIGLNYGYTF.

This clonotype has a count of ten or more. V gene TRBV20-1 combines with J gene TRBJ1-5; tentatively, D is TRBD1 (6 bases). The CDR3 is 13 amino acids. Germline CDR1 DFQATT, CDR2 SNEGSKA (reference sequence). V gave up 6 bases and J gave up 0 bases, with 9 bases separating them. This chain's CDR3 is CSASGASNQPQHF. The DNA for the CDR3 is TGCAGTGCCTCGGGGGCTAGCAATCAGCCCCAGCATTTT.

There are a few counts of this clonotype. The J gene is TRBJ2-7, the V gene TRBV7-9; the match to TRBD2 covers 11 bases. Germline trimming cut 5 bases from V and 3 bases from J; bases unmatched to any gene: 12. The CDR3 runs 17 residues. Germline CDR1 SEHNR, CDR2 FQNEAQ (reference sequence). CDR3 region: CASSPRLLAGGLYEQYF. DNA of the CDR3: TGTGCCAGCAGCCCCCGTCTCCTAGCGGGGGGTCTCTACGAGCAGTACTTC.

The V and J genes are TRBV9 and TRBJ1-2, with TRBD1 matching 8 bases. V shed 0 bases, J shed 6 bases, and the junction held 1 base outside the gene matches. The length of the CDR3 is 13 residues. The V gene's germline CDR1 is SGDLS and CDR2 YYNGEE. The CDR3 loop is CASSVGDRNGYTF. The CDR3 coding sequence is TGTGCCAGCAGCGTAGGGGACAGGAATGGCTACACCTTC.

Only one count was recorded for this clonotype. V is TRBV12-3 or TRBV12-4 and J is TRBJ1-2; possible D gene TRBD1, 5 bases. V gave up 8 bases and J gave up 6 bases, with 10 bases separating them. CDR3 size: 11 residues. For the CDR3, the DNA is TGTGCCAGCTACTCAGGGCATGGCTACACCTTC. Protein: CASYSGHGYTF.

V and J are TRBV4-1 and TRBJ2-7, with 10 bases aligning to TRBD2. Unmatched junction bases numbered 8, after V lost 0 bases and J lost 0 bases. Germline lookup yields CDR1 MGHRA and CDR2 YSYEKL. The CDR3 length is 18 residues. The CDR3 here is CASSQDKAGGTLSYEQYF. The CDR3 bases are TGCGCCAGCAGCCAAGATAAAGCGGGGGGGACCCTCTCCTACGAGCAGTACTTC.

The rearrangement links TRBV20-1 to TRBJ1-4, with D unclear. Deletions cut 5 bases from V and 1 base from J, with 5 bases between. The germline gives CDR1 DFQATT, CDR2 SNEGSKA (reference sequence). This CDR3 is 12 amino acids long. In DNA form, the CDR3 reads TGCAGTGCTCCTGGAACTAATGAAAAACTGTTTTTT. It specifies CSAPGTNEKLFF.

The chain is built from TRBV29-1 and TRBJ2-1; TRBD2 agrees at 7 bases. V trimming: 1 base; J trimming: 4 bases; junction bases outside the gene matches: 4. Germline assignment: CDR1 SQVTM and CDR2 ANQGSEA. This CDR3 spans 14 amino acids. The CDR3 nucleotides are TGCAGCGTTGAAGTGGCTAGCGGTTACAATGAGCAGTTCTTC. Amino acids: CSVEVASGYNEQFF.

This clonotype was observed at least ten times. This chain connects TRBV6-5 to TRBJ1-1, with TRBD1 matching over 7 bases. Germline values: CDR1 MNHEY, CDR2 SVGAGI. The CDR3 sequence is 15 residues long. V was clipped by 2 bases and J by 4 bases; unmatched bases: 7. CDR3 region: CASSYSNRGGTEAFF. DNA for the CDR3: TGTGCCAGCAGTTACAGTAACAGGGGTGGCACTGAAGCTTTCTTT.

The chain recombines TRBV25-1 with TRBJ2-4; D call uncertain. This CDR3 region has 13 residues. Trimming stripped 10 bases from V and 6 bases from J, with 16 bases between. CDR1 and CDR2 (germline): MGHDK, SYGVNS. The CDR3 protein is CAITPNGTNIQYF. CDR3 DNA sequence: TGTGCCATCACCCCGAACGGAACAAACATTCAGTACTTC.

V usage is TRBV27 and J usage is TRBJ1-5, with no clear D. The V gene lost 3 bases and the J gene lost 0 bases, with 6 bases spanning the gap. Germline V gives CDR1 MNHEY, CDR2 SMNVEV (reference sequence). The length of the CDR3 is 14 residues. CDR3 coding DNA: TGTGCCAGCAGTTTGTCAAATAGCAATCAGCCCCAGCATTTT. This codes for CASSLSNSNQPQHF.

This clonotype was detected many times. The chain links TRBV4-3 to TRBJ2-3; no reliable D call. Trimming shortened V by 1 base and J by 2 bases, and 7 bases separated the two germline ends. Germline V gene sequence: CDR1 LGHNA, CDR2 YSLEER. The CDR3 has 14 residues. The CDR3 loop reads CASSQGRFTDTQYF. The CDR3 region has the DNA TGCGCCAGCAGCCAAGGCAGGTTCACAGATACGCAGTATTTT.

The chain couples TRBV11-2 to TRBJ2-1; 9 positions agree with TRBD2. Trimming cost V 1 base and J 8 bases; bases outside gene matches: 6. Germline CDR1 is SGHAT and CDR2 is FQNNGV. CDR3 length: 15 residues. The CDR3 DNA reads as TGTGCCAGCAGCTTAGCTAGCGGGATTCCCTATGAGCAGTTCTTC. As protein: CASSLASGIPYEQFF. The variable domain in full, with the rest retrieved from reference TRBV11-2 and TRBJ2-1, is EAGVAQSPRYKIIEKRQSVAFWCNPISGHATLYWYQQILGQGPKLLIQFQNNGVVDDSQLPKDRFSAERLKGVDSTLKIQPAKLEDSAVYLCASSLASGIPYEQFFGPGTRLTVL.

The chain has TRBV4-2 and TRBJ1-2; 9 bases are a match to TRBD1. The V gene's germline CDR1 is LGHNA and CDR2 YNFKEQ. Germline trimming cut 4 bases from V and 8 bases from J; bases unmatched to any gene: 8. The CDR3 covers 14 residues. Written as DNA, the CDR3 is TGTGCCAGCAGCCGCCGGGACAGGGTGCGGGGCTACACCTTC. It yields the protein CASSRRDRVRGYTF.

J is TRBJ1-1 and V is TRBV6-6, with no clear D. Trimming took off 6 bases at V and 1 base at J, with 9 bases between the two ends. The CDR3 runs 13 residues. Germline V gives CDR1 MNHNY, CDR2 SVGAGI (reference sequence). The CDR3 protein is CASRLLGNTEAFF. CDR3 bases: TGTGCCAGCAGACTCTTGGGGAACACTGAAGCTTTCTTT.